The T cell receptor (beta chain) described here comes from a study of pediatric ulcerative colitis. With 2 bases removed from V and 5 bases from J, the gap between germline ends came to 10 bases. The germline V gene has CDR1 SGHRS and CDR2 YFSETQ. This CDR3 contains 13 residues. Each sample received Survey-level depth of up to 500,000 reads. Only in-frame clones appear in the TCRdb table, and some are missing; sequencing was by immunoSEQ multiplex PCR. The sample comprises about 32,000 clones, roughly 78% of which are singletons, and around 4.4% rests with the top ten. Sequencing input: blood. The V call is TRBV5-1, the J call TRBJ2-5, with a possible D match to TRBD1 (6 bases). The origin of this receptor is a boy under 18 with severe ulcerative colitis. The CDR3 nucleotides are TGCGCCAGCAGCTTACAGGGTGGGGAGACCCAGTACTTC. This encodes CASSLQGGETQYF.